These 24 T cell receptor beta chains originate from one sample sequenced in a study of T cell repertoires in cytomegalovirus infection. TCRdb reanalysed the reads using MiXCR and keeps one entry per CDR3 protein. The sample includes over 55,000 distinct CDR3 sequences, 20% seen only once; the top ten take under 85%. What these receptors recognize is not known. The source material was CD8+ T cells from cultured PBMCs, sampled from culture after CMV antigen stimulation. The receptors here all came from a human donor in good health (CMV status not recorded). Some clones in this sample may be carry-over from other donors' samples.

In this sample, this clonotype turned up a few times. The rearrangement joins TRBV10-3 to TRBJ2-7, with TRBD1 identical over 10 bases. This CDR3 comprises 14 residues. Germline V gene sequence: CDR1 ENHRY, CDR2 SYGVKD. The V and J ends lost 6 bases and 6 bases, in that order; junction bases with no gene match: 8. The CDR3 sequence is CAIRTGGLTGEQYF. The CDR3 DNA is TGTGCCATCAGGACAGGGGGCCTGACAGGCGAGCAGTACTTC.

This clonotype was observed a few times. This rearrangement joins TRBV6-6 to TRBJ1-5, with D tentatively TRBD1 (6 bases). The germline CDR1 and CDR2 sequences are MNHNY and SVGAGI (reference sequence). This CDR3 has 14 amino acids. The V end was cut by 7 bases, the J end by 7 bases, with 17 bases between. CDR3 residues: CASTLGRGRQPQHF. CDR3 nucleotides: TGTGCCAGCACCCTCGGGAGGGGGAGGCAGCCCCAGCATTTT.

This clonotype was counted only a few times. The chain couples TRBV7-2 to TRBJ1-1; the D is unclear. Germline CDR1 and CDR2: SGHTA and FQGNSA. CDR3 length: 15 residues. The ends were cut back, 0 bases at V and 7 bases at J, with 15 bases in the middle. This chain's CDR3 is CASSLALRRNSEAFF. In nucleotides, the CDR3 is TGTGCCAGCAGCTTAGCGCTAAGGAGGAATAGTGAAGCTTTCTTT.

This clonotype was found a few times. For the CDR3, the DNA is TGTGCCAGCAGTGATCTACAGGGGACGCCTAGAAATGAGCAGTTCTTC. Translated, it gives CASSDLQGTPRNEQFF. The chain combines TRBV6-2 or TRBV6-3 with TRBJ2-1; 7 bases map to TRBD1. The CDR3 runs to 16 residues. Germline V gene data show CDR1 as MNHEY and CDR2 as SVGEGT. After removal of 5 bases from V and 7 bases from J, the junction contained 14 bases not matched to a gene.

This chain joins TRBV4-3 and TRBJ1-4, with TRBD1 matching over 9 bases. Germline V lookup: CDR1 LGHNA, CDR2 YSLEER. J gave up 8 bases and V 1 base, and 8 bases lay outside the gene matches. The CDR3 runs to 16 residues. DNA of the CDR3: TGCGCCAGCAGCCAAGCAATCGGGACAGGGATCGAAAAACTGTTTTTT. Protein product: CASSQAIGTGIEKLFF.

About this clonotype: Because the CDR3 is missing its conserved closing phenylalanine or tryptophan, this is likely a read error. The DNA is left out, because the CDR3 cannot be placed on it with certainty; the CDR3 is given as TCRdb lists it. This rearrangement joins TRBV7-6 to TRBJ2-2. The CDR3 extends over 8 residues, inclusive of both ends. CDR1 SGHVS and CDR2 FNYEAQ come from the germline V gene. CDR3 amino acids: CASSLDAG.

The gene calls are TRBV7-9 and TRBJ2-1, with 8 nucleotides matching TRBD2. V was pared by 3 bases and J by 10 bases, with 8 bases of the junction left unmatched. Germline CDR1 reads SEHNR; CDR2 reads FQNEAQ (reference sequence). The CDR3 extends over 14 amino acids. DNA of the CDR3: TGTGCCAGCAGCTTGGATTACGGGACTAGGGAGCAGTTCTTC. It translates to CASSLDYGTREQFF.

The chain employs TRBV7-6 and TRBJ1-5; weak D call: TRBD1 (5 bases). This CDR3 contains 15 residues. Per the germline V gene, CDR1 is SGHVS and CDR2 is FNYEAQ. The V and J ends lost 1 base and 4 bases respectively, with 11 bases between them. The CDR3: CASSLGDGLNQPQHF. In DNA form, the CDR3 reads TGTGCCAGCAGCTTAGGGGACGGTCTAAATCAGCCCCAGCATTTT.

This clonotype turned up a few times. The chain employs TRBV6-5 and TRBJ1-1; a possible D gene is TRBD1 (5 bases). The CDR3 length is 15 residues. Germline lookup yields CDR1 MNHEY and CDR2 SVGAGI. Trimming shortened V by 2 bases and J by 5 bases, and 15 bases separated the two germline ends. CDR3 DNA sequence: TGTGCCAGCAGTTACCTCCCAGGAGGGGAGACTGAAGCTTTCTTT. This translates into CASSYLPGGETEAFF.

In its sample, this clonotype was seen a few times. The J gene is TRBJ2-1, the V gene TRBV11-2, with TRBD2 matching 8 bases. From germline, CDR1 is SGHAT and CDR2 FQNNGV. V shed 1 base, J shed 15 bases, and the junction held 5 bases outside the gene matches. The CDR3 has 12 residues. The CDR3 here is CASSLGSGGRFF. The CDR3 bases are TGTGCCAGCAGCTTAGGGAGCGGGGGCCGGTTCTTC.

This clonotype has a handful of counts. CDR3 in DNA: TGTGCCAGCAGTTACTCAGTAACAGGGGAAGTCCACGAGCAGTACTTC. Translating gives CASSYSVTGEVHEQYF. The V call is TRBV6-5, the J call TRBJ2-7; TRBD1 matches at 7 bases. The CDR3 is made up of 16 amino acids. The V gene's germline CDR1 is MNHEY and CDR2 SVGAGI. The V and J ends lost 0 bases and 5 bases, in that order; junction bases with no gene match: 10.

This clonotype turned up a few times. V gene TRBV7-9 combines with J gene TRBJ1-5; possibly TRBD1 for D (6 bases). Trimming took off 7 bases at V and 4 bases at J, with 11 bases between the two ends. CDR1 SEHNR and CDR2 FQNEAQ come from the germline V gene (reference sequence). The CDR3 has 13 residues. CDR3 coding DNA: TGTGCCAGCACCTACACAGGGAATCAGCCCCAGCATTTT. Amino acid sequence: CASTYTGNQPQHF.

This clonotype showed up many times. CDR3 in amino acids: CASSLLGREGANTEAFF. CDR3 in DNA: TGTGCCAGCAGCTTATTAGGCCGGGAAGGGGCTAACACTGAAGCTTTCTTT. The chain joins TRBV7-3 to TRBJ1-1; D may be TRBD1 (5 bases). V was pared by 2 bases and J by 2 bases, with 18 bases between. CDR3 length: 17 residues. The germline CDR1 and CDR2 sequences are SGHTA and FQGTGA.

This chain links TRBV12-3 or TRBV12-4 with TRBJ2-1; D gene unclear. With 3 bases removed from V and 1 base from J, the gap between germline ends came to 10 bases. The CDR3 totals 15 residues. The CDR3 here is CASSFPMGSYNEQFF. DNA of the CDR3: TGTGCCAGCAGTTTCCCTATGGGGTCCTACAATGAGCAGTTCTTC.

This clonotype was observed a few times. V is TRBV6-2 or TRBV6-3 and J is TRBJ2-2; a possible D gene is TRBD1 (6 bases). Trimming took 5 bases from V and 5 from J, leaving 9 bases between them. CDR1 and CDR2 (germline): MNHEY, SVGEGT. The CDR3 runs 13 residues. This CDR3 is CASSHRETGELFF. CDR3 in DNA: TGTGCCAGCAGTCACAGGGAGACCGGGGAGCTGTTTTTT.

This clonotype has more than one count but fewer than ten. J is TRBJ2-5 and V is TRBV12-3 or TRBV12-4; TRBD1 matches at 7 bases. J gave up 5 bases and V 6 bases, and 3 bases lay outside the gene matches. The CDR3 spans 12 residues. CDR3 loop: CASRTGLETQYF. CDR3 nucleotide sequence: TGTGCCAGCAGGACAGGGCTGGAGACCCAGTACTTC.

This clonotype was picked up a small number of times. The rearrangement joins TRBV11-2 to TRBJ1-2; 9 bases align to TRBD1. Trimming cost V 0 bases and J 2 bases; bases outside gene matches: 1. This CDR3 region has 15 residues. In germline, CDR1 is SGHAT, CDR2 FQNNGV. CDR3 sequence (DNA): TGTGCCAGCAGCTTAGAACAGGGGGCGAACTATGGCTACACCTTC. It encodes CASSLEQGANYGYTF.

This clonotype appeared a few times. The rearrangement links TRBV15 to TRBJ2-7, with D perhaps matching TRBD1 (6 bases). Per the germline V gene, CDR1 is LNHNV and CDR2 is YYDKDF (reference sequence). This CDR3 is built from 14 residues. Trimming removed 1 base from V and 2 bases from J, with 9 bases in between. The CDR3 coding sequence is TGTGCCACCAGCAGAGTGACAGGAGCCTACGAGCAGTACTTC. Its protein product is CATSRVTGAYEQYF.

This chain joins TRBV7-9 and TRBJ1-1, with unresolved D. Germline CDR1 and CDR2: SEHNR and FQNEAQ (reference sequence). The CDR3 runs 15 residues. The V gene lost 5 bases and the J gene lost 3 bases, with 16 bases spanning the gap. CDR3 sequence: CASSRVGEIYTEAFF. The CDR3 DNA is TGTGCCAGCAGCCGAGTCGGAGAGATCTACACTGAAGCTTTCTTT. The full variable domain, its missing parts supplied by reference TRBV7-9 and TRBJ1-1, is DTGVSQNPRHKITKRGQNVTFRCDPISEHNRLYWYRQTLGQGPEFLTYFQNEAQLEKSRLLSDRFSAERPKGSFSTLEIQRTEQGDSAMYLCASSRVGEIYTEAFFGQGTRLTVV.

The chain's CDR3 is CASSGTADMNTEAFF. The CDR3 DNA sequence: TGTGCCAGCAGCGGGACAGCAGATATGAACACTGAAGCTTTCTTT. The chain couples TRBV5-6 to TRBJ1-1; 7 bases line up with TRBD1. The CDR3 contains 15 residues. The germline CDR1 and CDR2 sequences are SGHDT and YYEEEE. The V segment lost 4 bases and the J segment 0 bases; nucleotides outside the gene matches: 6.

In its sample, this clonotype was seen a few times. The chain recombines TRBV12-3 or TRBV12-4 with TRBJ1-6, with D unclear. There are 18 residues in the CDR3. V shed 7 bases and J shed 1 base, with 20 bases lying between them. The CDR3 DNA sequence: TGTGCCAGCACCCCTGGTAGGTGGTCGAGTTCCTATAATTCACCCCTCCACTTT. Amino acids: CASTPGRWSSSYNSPLHF.

This clonotype is labeled medium-sized (0.01 to 0.1%). The chain links TRBV7-8 to TRBJ2-3; D gene uncertain. CDR3 length equals 16 residues. Germline V gives CDR1 SGHVS, CDR2 FQNEAQ. Trimming pared 2 bases from V and 1 base from J, leaving 13 bases between. The CDR3 nucleotides are TGTGCCAGCAGCTTACAGTTAAGGACGGGCACAGATACGCAGTATTTT. Its protein product is CASSLQLRTGTDTQYF.

The gene calls are TRBV10-2 and TRBJ2-1, with TRBD2 matching over 11 bases. J gave up 3 bases and V 5 bases, and 6 bases lay outside the gene matches. In germline, CDR1 is WSHSY, CDR2 SAAADI. This CDR3 region has 16 residues. For the CDR3, the DNA is TGCGCCAGCAGTTATCGACTAGCGGGGAGCTACAATGAGCAGTTCTTC. Its translation: CASSYRLAGSYNEQFF.

J is TRBJ2-1 and V is TRBV29-1; tentatively, D is TRBD1 or TRBD2 (5 bases each). CDR1 is SQVTM and CDR2 is ANQGSEA in the germline V gene. This CDR3 spans 15 amino acids. V was cut by 2 bases and J by 0 bases, with 11 bases left in between. DNA of the CDR3: TGCAGCGTTGAACCCTGGGGGAGCTCCTACAATGAGCAGTTCTTC. Translation gives CSVEPWGSSYNEQFF.